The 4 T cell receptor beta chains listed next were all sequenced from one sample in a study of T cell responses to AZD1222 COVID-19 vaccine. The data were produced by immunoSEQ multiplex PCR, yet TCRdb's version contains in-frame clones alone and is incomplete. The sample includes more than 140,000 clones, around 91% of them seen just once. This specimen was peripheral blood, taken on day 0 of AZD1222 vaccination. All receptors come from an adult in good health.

CDR3 in amino acids: CASSQDPGAVRAGELFF. The CDR3 nucleotides are TGCGCCAGCAGCCAAGATCCGGGGGCGGTAAGGGCCGGGGAGCTGTTTTTT. The chain couples TRBV4-1 to TRBJ2-2; possibly TRBD1 or TRBD2 for D (6 bases each). CDR3 length: 17 residues. Germline V gene lookup returns CDR1 MGHRA and CDR2 YSYEKL. Trimming cost V 0 bases and J 6 bases, with 17 bases left between them.

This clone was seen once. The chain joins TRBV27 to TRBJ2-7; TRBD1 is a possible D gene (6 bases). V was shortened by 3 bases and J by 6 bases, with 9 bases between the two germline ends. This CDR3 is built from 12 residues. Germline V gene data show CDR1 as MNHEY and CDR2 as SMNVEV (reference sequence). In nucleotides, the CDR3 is TGTGCCAGCAGTTTGCTAGGGGGCGAGCAGTACTTC. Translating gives CASSLLGGEQYF.

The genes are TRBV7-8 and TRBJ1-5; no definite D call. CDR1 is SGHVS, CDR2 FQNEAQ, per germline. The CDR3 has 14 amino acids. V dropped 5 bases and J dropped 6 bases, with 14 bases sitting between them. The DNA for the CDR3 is TGTGCCAGCAGCCCAGTTGTTGCGGGTCAGCCCCAGCATTTT. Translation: CASSPVVAGQPQHF.

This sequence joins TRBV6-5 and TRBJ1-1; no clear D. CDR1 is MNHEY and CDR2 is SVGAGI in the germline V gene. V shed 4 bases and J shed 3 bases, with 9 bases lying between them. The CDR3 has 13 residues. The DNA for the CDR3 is TGTGCCAGCAGTTGGCGCTGGGACACTGAAGCTTTCTTT. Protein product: CASSWRWDTEAFF.